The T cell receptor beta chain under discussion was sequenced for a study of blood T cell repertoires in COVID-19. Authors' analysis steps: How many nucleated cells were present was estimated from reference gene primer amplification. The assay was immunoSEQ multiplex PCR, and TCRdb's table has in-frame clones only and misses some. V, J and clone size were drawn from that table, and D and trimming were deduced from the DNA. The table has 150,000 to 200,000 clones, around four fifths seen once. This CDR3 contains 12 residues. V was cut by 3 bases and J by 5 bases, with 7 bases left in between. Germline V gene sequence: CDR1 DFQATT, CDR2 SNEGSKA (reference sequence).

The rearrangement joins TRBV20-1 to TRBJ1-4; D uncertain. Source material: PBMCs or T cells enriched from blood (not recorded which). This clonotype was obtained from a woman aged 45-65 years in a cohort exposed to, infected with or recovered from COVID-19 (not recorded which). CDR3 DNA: TGCAGTGCTAGTTGGGAGAATGAAAAACTGTTTTTT. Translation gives CSASWENEKLFF.